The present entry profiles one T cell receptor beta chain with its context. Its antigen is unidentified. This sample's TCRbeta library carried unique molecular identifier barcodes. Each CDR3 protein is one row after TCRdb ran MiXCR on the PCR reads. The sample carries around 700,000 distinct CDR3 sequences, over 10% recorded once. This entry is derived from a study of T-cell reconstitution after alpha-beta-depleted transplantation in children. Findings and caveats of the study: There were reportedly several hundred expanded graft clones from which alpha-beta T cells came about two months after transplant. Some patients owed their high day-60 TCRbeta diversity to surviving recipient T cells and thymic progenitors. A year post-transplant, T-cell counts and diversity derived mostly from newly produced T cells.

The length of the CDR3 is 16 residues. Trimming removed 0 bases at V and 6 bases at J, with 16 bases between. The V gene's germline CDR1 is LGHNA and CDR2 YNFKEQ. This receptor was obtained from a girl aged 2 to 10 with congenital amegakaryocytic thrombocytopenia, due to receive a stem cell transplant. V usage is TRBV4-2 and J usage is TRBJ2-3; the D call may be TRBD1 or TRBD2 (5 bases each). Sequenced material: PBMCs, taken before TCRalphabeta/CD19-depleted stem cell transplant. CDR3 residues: CASSQETTRGRDTQYF. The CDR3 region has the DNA TGTGCCAGCAGCCAAGAAACGACCCGGGGCCGGGATACGCAGTATTTT.